This TCR beta chain was profiled in a study of T cell responses to AZD1222 COVID-19 vaccine. The germline CDR1 and CDR2 sequences are SGHAT and FQNNGV. The V end was cut by 0 bases, the J end by 0 bases, with 6 bases between. The length of the CDR3 is 15 residues. Produced via immunoSEQ multiplex PCR; TCRdb's table is partial and in-frame only. The sample shows fewer than 150,000 clones, roughly 93% of them seen only once. Findings of the study overall: Spike-specific TCR breadth and depth rose after two AZD1222 doses. Seropositivity was recorded at baseline in only 6 or 7 AZD1222 recipients.

This clone was recorded only once. Its matching antigen is unknown. Source: peripheral blood, taken on day 0 of AZD1222 vaccination. V and J are TRBV11-2 and TRBJ2-4; the D gene is possibly TRBD1 (5 bases). The TCR was taken from an adult in good health. Here the CDR3 reads CASSLDRVAKNIQYF. In DNA, the CDR3 is TGTGCCAGCAGCTTAGACAGGGTAGCCAAAAACATTCAGTACTTC.